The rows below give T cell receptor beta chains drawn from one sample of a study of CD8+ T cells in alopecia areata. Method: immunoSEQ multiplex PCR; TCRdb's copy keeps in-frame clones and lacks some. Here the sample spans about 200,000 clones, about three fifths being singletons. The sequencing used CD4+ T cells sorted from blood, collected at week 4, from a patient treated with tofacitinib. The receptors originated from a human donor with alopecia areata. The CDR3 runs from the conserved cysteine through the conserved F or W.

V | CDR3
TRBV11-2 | CASIRGAGDRTDTQYF
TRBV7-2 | CASSPTSTGLDTQYF
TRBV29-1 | CSVDDLGTSTDTQYF
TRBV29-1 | CSVDTAPGMNTEAFF
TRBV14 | CASSLPGPMRGYTF
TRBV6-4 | CASSSLNTGELFF
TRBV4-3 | CASSQDRLAGSTDTQYF
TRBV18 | CASSPPMGAGHEQFF
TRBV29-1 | CSVESSGGQPQHF
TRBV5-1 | CASSLKASSYNEQFF
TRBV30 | CACRRGEGGYTF
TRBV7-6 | CASSYSQAGGHNEQFF
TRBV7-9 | CASSFPQGYEQYF
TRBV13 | CASSLDGLDSPLHF
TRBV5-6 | CASSSLGDGGKQFF
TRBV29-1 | CSAGQGAFF
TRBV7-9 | CASSPLGEQFF
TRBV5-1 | CASSLGPQETQYF
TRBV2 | CASSEGQVNQPQHF
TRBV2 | CASSARVADTQYF
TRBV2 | CASSDRGSSYEQYF
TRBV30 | CAWSVTKSGQNYGYTF
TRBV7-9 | CASRRYRDGYTF
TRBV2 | CASSPDRGRQETQYF
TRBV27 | CASSFQGNQPQHF
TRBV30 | CAWSVSGSRVTDTQYF
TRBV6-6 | CASRDRGEQYF
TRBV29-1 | CSAYRDTTNIQYF
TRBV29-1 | CSVEYRDGYTF
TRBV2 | CARRGRNTEAFF
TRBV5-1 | CASSWGDRMMVGYTF
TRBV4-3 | CASSLRLAGVEDIQYF
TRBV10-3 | CAISEFRNDAGGYTF
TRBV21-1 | CARTGTYEQYF
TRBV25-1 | CASSEVIGTIGRETQYF
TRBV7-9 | CASSLVLTTEAFF
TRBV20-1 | CSATYYEQYF
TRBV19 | CASSMWGYTEAFF
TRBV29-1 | CSVEASDTQYF
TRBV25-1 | CASSDREETQYF
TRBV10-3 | CAITKDGISYEQYF